This TCR beta chain appears in the sequencing data of a study of identifying expanded T cells in peripheral blood (dated by TCRdb to between 2017 and 2020). General notes on the study: Four technical replicates, made by sequencing separate aliquots from the same pool of genomic DNA, were compared pairwise.

With respect to this clone: There is no known antigen for this receptor. Base quality data are lacking; no much larger clone is found one base away.

General study outcomes and caveats: Across all healthy donors, variance in clone template counts between approximately two-week samples was found to increase significantly with total template count. The authors expected biological variance in healthy repertoires might increase further over much longer intervals such as months to years. Across all healthy-donor time intervals, the beta-binomial model significantly lowered both the number of clones called differentially abundant and the false-positive rate. Approximately 1.2 differentially abundant clones were flagged by the binomial model between technical replicates, whereas about 16 and 20 were flagged over two weeks and four weeks, respectively.

TCRbeta CDR3 regions were profiled by bias-controlled multiplex PCR amplification of genomic DNA with the immunoSEQ Assay. The paper's processing steps were these. The absolute abundance of each unique TCRbeta CDR3 region was quantified after sequences were collapsed and filtered. Differential abundance was tested with a binomial (Fisher-equivalent) model and with a beta-binomial model adding time-dependent variance fitted from healthy donors. Any clone with fewer than 5 combined templates was excluded, and a clone was called differentially abundant if its Benjamini-Hochberg FDR was below 0.01. In the beta-binomial model, variance was expressed as a function of the total template count across the two samples, in the form v = (b*log(k)+a)^2. TCRdb holds this immuneACCESS table with in-frame rearrangements only. Some clones are missing; in checked studies, unresolved V genes explain under half, and the rest has no known cause. The V and J calls and the clone size are those of that table, but D and trimming were determined from the DNA. The sample includes 90,000 to 95,000 clones, with 88% observed a single time. The top ten clones comprise approximately 5% of the sample.

No immune events such as infections were documented for the healthy donors during the collection period. Blood repertoires from healthy donors were used as a training cohort for calibrating time-dependent variance in a beta-binomial model of differential abundance of T-cell clones. The training cohort was composed of some ten healthy donors, 3 female and 7 male. On average the donors were about 45 years old, and their ages spanned roughly 29 to 70 years. Obtained from a commercial supplier, whole blood was collected from each healthy donor at three time points set around two weeks apart. For immunosequencing, genomic DNA was extracted from unsorted whole blood. Counted from cysteine to phenylalanine, this CDR3 has 13 amino acids. The kept DNA is CDR3 alone, 39 bases in frame from the first base. Per the germline V gene (reference sequence), LNHDA is the CDR1 and SQIVND is the CDR2. The junction shows trimming of 5 bases on V and 1 base on J, plus 8 bases between the germline ends.

Material for sequencing was blood. The chain is assembled from TRBV19 and TRBJ2-5; D gene: possibly TRBD1, on 5 matching bases. This clonotype was obtained from a person aged 18 to 70 in good health. The nucleotide sequence is given as TGTGCCAGTAGTGGTGGGGCCCAAGAGACCCAGTACTTC. This codes for CASSGGAQETQYF.